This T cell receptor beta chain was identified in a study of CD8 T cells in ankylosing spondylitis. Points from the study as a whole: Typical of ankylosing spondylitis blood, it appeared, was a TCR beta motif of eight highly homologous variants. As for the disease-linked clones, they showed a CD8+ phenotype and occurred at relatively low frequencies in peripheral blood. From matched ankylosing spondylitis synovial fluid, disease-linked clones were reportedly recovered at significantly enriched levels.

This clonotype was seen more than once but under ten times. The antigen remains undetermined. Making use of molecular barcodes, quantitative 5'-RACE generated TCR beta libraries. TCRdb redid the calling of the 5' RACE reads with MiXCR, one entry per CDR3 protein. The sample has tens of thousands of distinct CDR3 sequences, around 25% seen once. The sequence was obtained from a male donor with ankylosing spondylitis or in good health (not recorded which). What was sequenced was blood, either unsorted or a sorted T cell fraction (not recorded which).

In DNA form, the CDR3 reads TGTGCCAGCAGCTTACCCCAAGATACGCAGTATTTT. Translation gives CASSLPQDTQYF. The chain uses TRBV7-9 and TRBJ2-3; D is undetermined. Between the trimmed V and J ends, which lost 2 bases and 5 bases, there was a span of 5 bases. The V gene's germline CDR1 is SEHNR and CDR2 FQNEAQ (reference sequence). CDR3 size: 12 residues.